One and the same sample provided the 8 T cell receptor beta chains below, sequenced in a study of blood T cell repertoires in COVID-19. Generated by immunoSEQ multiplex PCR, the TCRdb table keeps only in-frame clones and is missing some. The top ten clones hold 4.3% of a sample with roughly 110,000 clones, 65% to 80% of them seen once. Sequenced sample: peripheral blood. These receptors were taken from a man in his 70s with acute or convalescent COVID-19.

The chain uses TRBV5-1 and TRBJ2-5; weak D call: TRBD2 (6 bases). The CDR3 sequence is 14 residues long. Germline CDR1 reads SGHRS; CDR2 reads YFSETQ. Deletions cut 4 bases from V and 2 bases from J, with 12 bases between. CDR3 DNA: TGCGCCAGCAGCGGTGGGGGGTTTCAAGAGACCCAGTACTTC. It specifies CASSGGGFQETQYF.

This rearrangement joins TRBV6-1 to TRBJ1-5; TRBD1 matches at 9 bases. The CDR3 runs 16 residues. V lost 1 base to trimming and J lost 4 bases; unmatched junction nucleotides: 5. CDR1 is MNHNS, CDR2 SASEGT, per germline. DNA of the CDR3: TGTGCCAGCAGTGAAGTAGGGGACAGGGCGAATCAGCCCCAGCATTTT. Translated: CASSEVGDRANQPQHF.

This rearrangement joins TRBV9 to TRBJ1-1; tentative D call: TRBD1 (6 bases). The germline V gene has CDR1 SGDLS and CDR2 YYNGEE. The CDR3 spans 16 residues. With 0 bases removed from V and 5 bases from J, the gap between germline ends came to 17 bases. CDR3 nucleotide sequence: TGTGCCAGCAGCGTAGCGGGGGGCGTCTTGATTACTGAAGCTTTCTTT. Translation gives CASSVAGGVLITEAFF.

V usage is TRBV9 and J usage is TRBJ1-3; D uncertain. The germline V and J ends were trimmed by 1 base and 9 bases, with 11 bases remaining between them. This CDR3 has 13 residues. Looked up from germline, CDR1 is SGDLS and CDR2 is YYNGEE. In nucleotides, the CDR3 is TGTGCCAGCAGCGTAACAGAACCAAGCACCATATATTTT. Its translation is CASSVTEPSTIYF.

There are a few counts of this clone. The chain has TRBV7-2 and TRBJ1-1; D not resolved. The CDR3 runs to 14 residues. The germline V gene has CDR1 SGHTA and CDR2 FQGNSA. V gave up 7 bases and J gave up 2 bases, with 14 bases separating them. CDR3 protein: CASTPGSLNTEAFF. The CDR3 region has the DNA TGTGCCAGCACCCCGGGGAGTCTTAACACTGAAGCTTTCTTT.

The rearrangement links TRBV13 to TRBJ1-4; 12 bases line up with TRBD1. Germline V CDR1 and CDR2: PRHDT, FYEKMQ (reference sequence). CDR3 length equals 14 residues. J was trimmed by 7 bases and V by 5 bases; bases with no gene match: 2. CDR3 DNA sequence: TGTGCCAGCAGCCCGGGACAGGGGGCTGAAAAACTGTTTTTT. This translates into CASSPGQGAEKLFF.

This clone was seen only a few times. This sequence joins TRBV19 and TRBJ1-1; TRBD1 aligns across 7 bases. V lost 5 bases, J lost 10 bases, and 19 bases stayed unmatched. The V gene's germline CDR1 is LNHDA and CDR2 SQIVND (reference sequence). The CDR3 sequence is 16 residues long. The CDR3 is CASSPQTGQSTLRAFF. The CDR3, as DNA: TGTGCCAGTAGTCCCCAGACAGGGCAGTCCACACTGAGAGCTTTCTTT.

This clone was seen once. Here the CDR3 reads CASSFRSGRSMTGELFF. The CDR3 nucleotides read TGTGCCAGCAGCTTTCGAAGCGGGCGAAGCATGACCGGGGAGCTGTTTTTT. J is TRBJ2-2 and V is TRBV7-2; possible D gene TRBD2, 6 bases. Germline CDR1 SGHTA, CDR2 FQGNSA. Trimming removed 3 bases from V and 5 bases from J, with 19 bases in between. The CDR3 has 17 residues.